This T cell receptor beta chain was identified during a study of blood T cell repertoires in COVID-19. CDR3 length equals 15 residues. Germline CDR1 and CDR2: SGHNT and YYREEE (reference sequence). Trimming took 4 bases from V and 1 from J, leaving 14 bases between them. The protocol was immunoSEQ multiplex PCR, while the TCRdb copy is restricted to in-frame clones and leaves out a portion. The table has 180,000 or so clones, 85% to 90% seen once. The material sequenced was peripheral blood. V and J are TRBV5-4 and TRBJ2-5, with D uncertain. The sequence came from a man younger than 30 with active or convalescent COVID-19. CDR3 loop: CASSQEAGPQETQYF. Here the CDR3 DNA reads TGTGCCAGCAGCCAGGAAGCTGGGCCCCAAGAGACCCAGTACTTC.